This T cell receptor (beta chain) was captured in a study of PD-L1 blockade in urothelial cancer (dated by TCRdb to 2017 to 2019). In the study overall: Every patient began therapy around 2014 and was given atezolizumab 1,200 mg intravenously every 3 weeks. About 90% of the 29 patients were identified as males with urothelial cancer of bladder origin, and a prior smoking history was reported by 18 of 29 patients. Patients had an ECOG performance status of 0 or 1 and had received between 0 and 3 prior chemotherapy regimens. Blood samples were analyzed at 3 weeks after treatment start (second dose) and at 6 weeks after treatment start. Blood samples yielded a median of roughly 140,000 T cells and some 80,000 unique TCRs, with median clonality 0.080. The study was an exploratory multi-omic analysis of somatic, immune and clinical correlates of response to PD-L1 blockade with atezolizumab in urothelial cancer. Pretreatment tumor samples, along with matched peripheral blood serially collected before and after atezolizumab treatment, were subjected to TCR sequencing. Durable clinical benefit meant progression-free survival longer than 6 months, and TCR features were also tested against progression-free and overall survival. In the same patients, pretreatment tumors underwent whole exome sequencing and RNA sequencing in addition to TCR sequencing. Durable clinical benefit was achieved by nine patients and was not achieved by 20 patients. Some 30 patients had pretreatment blood TCR-seq, around 25 had at least one posttreatment blood collection, and around 25 had tumor TCR-seq.

Study-wide conclusions, independent of this receptor: Improved progression-free and overall survival was found to be associated with pretreatment peripheral blood TCR clonality below the median. Greater expansion of tumor-associated TCR clones in peripheral blood 3 weeks after the start of treatment was observed in patients with durable benefit (n ≈ 22, p = 0.022). Because of the small sample size (n = 29) and the many exploratory analyses performed, the results are intended to be regarded as hypothesis-generating.

The CDR3, cysteine through phenylalanine, is 15 amino acids long. Here the CDR3 DNA is all that survives: 45 bases in frame from base 1. CDR1 and CDR2 (LNHDA, SQIVND) derive from the germline V gene (reference sequence). Trimming costs V 5 bases and J 8 bases, and their ends lie 21 bases apart. With regard to this clone: What antigen it recognizes has not been identified. No base quality information exists; no much larger clone differs at one position.

The cohort included 25 to 35 patients with locally advanced or metastatic urothelial carcinoma who were treated at Memorial Sloan Kettering on a trial protocol. Peripheral blood mononuclear cells were collected from each patient pretreatment and during treatment, giving between 1 and 8 total time points per patient. The Qiagen DNeasy Blood extraction kit was used to purify genomic DNA from total PBMCs and tumor samples. PBMCs were collected pretreatment and during treatment, and were isolated and stored as previously described. Each PCR received spiked-in synthetic TCR analog templates so that absolute template abundance could be estimated from read counts. TCRbeta CDR3 regions were amplified from genomic DNA with bias-controlled V and J gene primers using the immunoSEQ assay. Sequencing of rearranged TCRbeta segments was done at approximately 20X coverage. In the paper's pipeline: Sequencing errors were corrected by clustering and CDR3s were annotated against IMGT to assign V, D and J genes. Downstream analyses used only productive TCRbeta rearrangements, leaving out any out-of-frame or stop-codon sequences. Clonality was calculated as one minus the Shannon entropy normalized by the log of the number of unique productive sequences. Fisher's exact test with Benjamini-Hochberg correction, at a threshold of adjusted p below 0.01, was used to find clones that differed between time points or between blood and tumor. Sourced from immuneACCESS, this table was stored by TCRdb with only in-frame sequences that have V and J called. A share of the clones is absent; for the studies checked, an unresolved V gene accounts for under half, and the remainder has no known explanation. Clone size and V and J calls were adopted from that table, with D and trimming inferred from the DNA. Across this sample there are some 52,000 clones, with about 72% seen only once. The ten biggest clones cover approximately 3.6% of the sample.

The TCR comes from a man between 65 and 85 years old with urothelial cancer. The source material was PBMCs, sampled around atezolizumab (anti-PD-L1) treatment. The rearrangement joined TRBV19 to TRBJ1-2, and TRBD1 may be the D gene, going by 5 matching bases. The encoded CDR3 is CASSPGRVKAGGYTF. The sequenced DNA is TGTGCCAGTAGTCCAGGCAGGGTTAAGGCTGGGGGCTACACCTTC.